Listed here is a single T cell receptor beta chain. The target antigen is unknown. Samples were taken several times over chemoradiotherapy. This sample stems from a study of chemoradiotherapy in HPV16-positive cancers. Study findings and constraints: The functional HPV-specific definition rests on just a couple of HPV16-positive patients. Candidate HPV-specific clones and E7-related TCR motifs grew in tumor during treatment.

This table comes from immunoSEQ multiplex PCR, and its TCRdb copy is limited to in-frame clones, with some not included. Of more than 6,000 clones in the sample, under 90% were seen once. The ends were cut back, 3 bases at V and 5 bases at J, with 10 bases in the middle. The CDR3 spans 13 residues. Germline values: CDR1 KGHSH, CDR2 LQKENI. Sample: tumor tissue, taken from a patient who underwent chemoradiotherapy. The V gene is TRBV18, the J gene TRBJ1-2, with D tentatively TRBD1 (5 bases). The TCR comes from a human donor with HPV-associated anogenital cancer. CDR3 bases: TGTGCCAGCTCACCTCGAGGGGAGTATGGCTACACCTTC. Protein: CASSPRGEYGYTF.